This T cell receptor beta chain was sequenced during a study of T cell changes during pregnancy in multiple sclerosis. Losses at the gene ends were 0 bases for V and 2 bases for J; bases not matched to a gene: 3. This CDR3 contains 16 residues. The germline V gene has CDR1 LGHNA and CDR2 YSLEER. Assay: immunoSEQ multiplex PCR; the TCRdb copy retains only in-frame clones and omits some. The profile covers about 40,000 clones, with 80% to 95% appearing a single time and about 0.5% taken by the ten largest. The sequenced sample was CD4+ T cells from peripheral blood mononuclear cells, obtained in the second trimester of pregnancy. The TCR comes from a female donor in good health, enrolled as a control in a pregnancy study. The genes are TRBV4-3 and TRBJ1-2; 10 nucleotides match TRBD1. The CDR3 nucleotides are TGCGCCAGCAGCCAAGAACGGACAGGGGGAAACTATGGCTACACCTTC. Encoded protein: CASSQERTGGNYGYTF.